At least ten counts were recorded for the clone carrying this T cell receptor (beta chain). As yet, its antigen is unknown. Reverse transcription used around 540 ng RNA and constant-region primers for alpha and beta. Separate chain-specific third strand synthesis with multiplexing indices produced the alpha and beta libraries. TCRdb analysed the 5' RACE reads with MiXCR anew, one entry per CDR3 protein. The data show thousands of distinct CDR3 sequences, 8.7% seen once. This entry is derived from a study of HIV-infected patients and healthy controls. Study information: Total CDR3 counts per chain did not differ significantly between patients and controls.

The CDR3 runs 14 residues. Germline CDR1 SQVTM, CDR2 ANQGSEA. V gave up 3 bases and J gave up 7 bases; unmatched junction bases: 6. Study conclusions and caveats: HIV-infected patients and controls differed significantly in mean usage of eight alpha and eight beta V genes.

Roughly three months, about 14 weeks, into antiretroviral therapy, follow-up blood was collected. All unsorted peripheral T cells were captured because whole blood was used without fractionation. The rearrangement uses TRBV29-1 and TRBJ2-1; 10 nucleotides align to TRBD1. Sequenced here: blood, sampled during antiretroviral therapy. The clonotype was recovered from an adult with HIV infection. The CDR3 DNA reads TGCAGCGTTGATGGGACAGGGGTTTGGAATGAGCAGTTCTTC. Translating gives CSVDGTGVWNEQFF.